Shown below are 16 T cell receptor beta chains from a single sample sequenced in a study of graft-versus-host responses after intestinal transplantation. Measured with immunoSEQ multiplex PCR; TCRdb has only the in-frame clones, and not every one. The table includes around 110,000 clones, approximately 90% detected once. No antigens are known for them. The material was unstimulated CD4+ T cells sorted from spleen or lymph node cells, obtained before intestinal transplant. Receptor source: a human donor who received an intestinal transplant.

This chain links TRBV11-3 with TRBJ2-1; 7 bases align to TRBD2. CDR1 is SGHNT and CDR2 is YENEEA in the germline V gene. V dropped 5 bases and J dropped 7; count of bases not matched to a gene: 8. The CDR3 spans 14 residues. DNA of the CDR3: TGTGCCAGCAGCCTCGGGGGAGGGGCGAATGAGCAGTTCTTC. Residues: CASSLGGGANEQFF.

The chain recombines TRBV14 with TRBJ1-1, with D possibly matching TRBD1 (5 bases). The CDR3 covers 14 residues. Germline CDR1 is SGHDN and CDR2 is FVKESK. V dropped 5 bases and J dropped 4 bases, with 14 bases sitting between them. CDR3 sequence reads: CASSYRGLITEAFF. In nucleotides, the CDR3 is TGTGCCAGCAGCTACCGGGGGTTAATCACTGAAGCTTTCTTT.

V is TRBV5-1 and J is TRBJ1-4; the match to TRBD1 covers 11 bases. CDR1 and CDR2 (germline): SGHRS, YFSETQ. The CDR3 has 14 amino acids. The J segment lost 4 bases and the V segment lost 7 bases, leaving 3 bases of the junction unmatched. The CDR3 reads CASGQGANNEKLFF. The CDR3, as DNA: TGCGCCAGCGGACAGGGGGCTAATAATGAAAAACTGTTTTTT. Filled out from reference TRBV5-1 and TRBJ1-4, the complete variable domain reads KAGVTQTPRYLIKTRGQQVTLSCSPISGHRSVSWYQQTPGQGLQFLFEYFSETQRNKGNFPGRFSGRQFSNSRSEMNVSTLELGDSALYLCASGQGANNEKLFFGSGTQLSVL.

V usage is TRBV28 and J usage is TRBJ1-1; D is unclear. Germline-derived CDR1 and CDR2 are MDHEN and SYDVKM. The CDR3 is 14 residues long. Trimming took 5 bases from V and 1 from J, leaving 11 bases between them. CDR3: CASSPAGRNTEAFF. The CDR3 coding sequence is TGTGCCAGCAGTCCCGCGGGCAGGAACACTGAAGCTTTCTTT. Filled out from reference TRBV28 and TRBJ1-1, the complete variable domain reads DVKVTQSSRYLVKRTGEKVFLECVQDMDHENMFWYRQDPGLGLRLIYFSYDVKMKEKGDIPEGYSVSREKKERFSLILESASTNQTSMYLCASSPAGRNTEAFFGQGTRLTVV.

The DNA for the CDR3 is TGTGCCAGCAGCCCGGTGGGACAGGGTGGGTTTGGCTACACCTTC. This sequence encodes CASSPVGQGGFGYTF. The rearrangement joins TRBV5-4 to TRBJ1-2, with 9 bases identical to TRBD1. The CDR3 is 15 amino acids. The J segment lost 7 bases and the V segment lost 4 bases, leaving 11 bases of the junction unmatched. Per the germline V gene, CDR1 is SGHNT and CDR2 is YYREEE (reference sequence).

The chain employs TRBV7-6 and TRBJ2-1; TRBD2 might be the D (6 bases). Germline V gives CDR1 SGHVS, CDR2 FNYEAQ. The CDR3 loop spans 16 amino acids. The V gene lost 0 bases and the J gene lost 7 bases, with 16 bases spanning the gap. The CDR3 DNA sequence: TGTGCCAGCAGCTTAGCCAGTAGCGGCTCGGGGAATGAGCAGTTCTTC. This codes for CASSLASSGSGNEQFF.

CDR3 in amino acids: CASSLRRTEAFF. The DNA of the CDR3 is TGTGCCAGCAGCTTGCGGCGTACTGAAGCTTTCTTT. The chain recombines TRBV7-9 with TRBJ1-1, with D unresolved. Trimming cost V 3 bases and J 5 bases, with 7 bases left between them. The V gene's germline CDR1 is SEHNR and CDR2 FQNEAQ (reference sequence). The CDR3 is made up of 12 amino acids.

The chain has TRBV5-1 and TRBJ2-3; 10 nucleotides align to TRBD2. Unmatched junction bases numbered 7, after V lost 8 bases and J lost 1 base. This CDR3 is built from 15 residues. In germline, CDR1 is SGHRS, CDR2 YFSETQ. The CDR3 DNA is TGCGCCAGTACAACCGGGACTAGCGGCACAGATACGCAGTATTTT. This encodes CASTTGTSGTDTQYF.

The chain links TRBV5-6 to TRBJ2-7; D may be TRBD1 (6 bases). Germline CDR1 SGHDT, CDR2 YYEEEE. The length of the CDR3 is 17 residues. Trimming cost V 4 bases and J 0 bases, with 20 bases left between them. For the CDR3, the DNA is TGTGCCAGCAGCGCAGGGGCTTGGTGGGGGAGCTCCTACGAGCAGTACTTC. Encoded protein: CASSAGAWWGSSYEQYF.

CDR3 sequence reads: CASSQAVGQNTEAFF. The CDR3 DNA reads TGTGCCAGCAGCCAAGCCGTCGGTCAGAACACTGAAGCTTTCTTT. V gene TRBV14 combines with J gene TRBJ1-1; D gene unclear. The CDR3 length is 15 residues. Germline CDR1 is SGHDN and CDR2 is FVKESK. Trimming removed 1 base from V and 1 base from J, with 10 bases in between.

The rearrangement links TRBV6-5 to TRBJ1-6; D not certain. This CDR3 contains 15 residues. Trimming pared 6 bases from V and 1 base from J, leaving 10 bases between. Germline lookup yields CDR1 MNHEY and CDR2 SVGAGI. The CDR3 DNA sequence: TGTGCCAGCAGCCGTACTCGGTCCTATAATTCACCCCTCCACTTT. This codes for CASSRTRSYNSPLHF.

This chain joins TRBV19 and TRBJ1-1; D gene unclear. Germline V gives CDR1 LNHDA, CDR2 SQIVND (reference sequence). The CDR3 covers 14 residues. Trimming left V 4 bases short and J 0 bases short, with 9 bases between. The CDR3 region has the DNA TGTGCCAGTAGTACTAACAGTCTGAACACTGAAGCTTTCTTT. This codes for CASSTNSLNTEAFF.

For this clone: A junction boundary mismatches the germline segment, possibly from a read error. The CDR3 protein is CASSVRDRAPKYYERYF. CDR3 DNA sequence: TGCGCCAGCAGCGTCCGGGACAGGGCTCCTAAATACTACGAGCGGTACTTC. V is TRBV10-2 and J is TRBJ2-7; 9 bases line up with TRBD1. The CDR3 contains 17 residues. The germline CDR1 and CDR2 sequences are WSHSY and SAAADI.

The chain combines TRBV5-1 with TRBJ2-7; TRBD1 matches 7 bases. CDR3 size: 13 residues. Unmatched junction bases numbered 7, after V lost 5 bases and J lost 5 bases. Germline V lookup: CDR1 SGHRS, CDR2 YFSETQ. The CDR3 reads CASSRPTGDEQYF. The CDR3, as DNA: TGCGCCAGCAGTCGGCCCACAGGGGACGAGCAGTACTTC.

The chain is built from TRBV6-6 and TRBJ2-7; the match to TRBD1 covers 10 bases. The trim removed 6 bases at V and 2 bases at J, leaving 1 base unmatched. Germline CDR1 reads MNHNY; CDR2 reads SVGAGI (reference sequence). CDR3 length: 13 amino acids. The CDR3 DNA reads TGTGCCAGCAGGGGACAGGGGACCTACGAGCAGTACTTC. This sequence encodes CASRGQGTYEQYF.

The chain couples TRBV4-3 to TRBJ1-6; D ambiguous. This CDR3 comprises 15 residues. With 0 bases removed from V and 10 bases from J, the gap between germline ends came to 13 bases. CDR1 and CDR2 from the germline V gene are LGHNA and YSLEER. The CDR3 DNA sequence: TGCGCCAGCAGCCAAGAAGGCGCGGCGACCTCACCCCTCCACTTT. As protein: CASSQEGAATSPLHF.